The source of this TCR beta chain is a study of cytomegalovirus exposure and HLA in healthy donors. Study results and limitations: Among the sequence variants, a highly shared cluster was likely an artifact of sequencing. One later analysis reportedly identified an Asian-associated ancestry cluster that showed fewer N-insertions than the approximately 710-donor mean.

This clone was counted between two and nine times. Its antigen remains unidentified. PCR used 60 Vbeta primers and 13 Jbeta primers. Some clones are missing from TCRdb's copy, which holds only in-frame ones; the method was immunoSEQ multiplex PCR. In the table there are about 200,000 clones, 82% of which are singletons. Germline CDR1 reads MNHNS; CDR2 reads SASEGT. Trimming took 4 bases from V and 4 from J, leaving 23 bases between them. The CDR3 is made up of 17 amino acids. The sequence came from a boy younger than 10 in good health and CMV-seronegative. Sequencing was performed on PBMCs. The genes are TRBV6-1 and TRBJ2-7, with TRBD1 as a possible D gene (5 bases). Written as DNA, the CDR3 is TGTGCCAGCAGTGGGACAACAGACCCGAATTCCGTATACGAGCAGTACTTC. Protein: CASSGTTDPNSVYEQYF.